The source of this T cell receptor beta chain is a study of T cell repertoires in cytomegalovirus infection. Study information: Public TCR beta signature analysis indicated the presence of both CMV infection and matching HLA type. General study points: In two of eight donors, the top clonotype was HLA-C-restricted CMV-specific.

This clonotype was counted between two and nine times. Its target is not known. In TCRdb, the reads were re-called with MiXCR into one record per CDR3 protein. The sample lists some 200,000 distinct CDR3 sequences; around 20% were seen once. This receptor was obtained from a human donor in good health (CMV status not recorded). Some clones in this sample may be carry-over from other donors' samples. Input material: PBMCs.

CDR3 sequence: CASSFAAINNEQFF. CDR3 DNA: TGTGCCAGCAGCTTCGCCGCGATTAACAATGAGCAGTTCTTC. The rearrangement links TRBV7-2 to TRBJ2-1; D gene uncertain. Germline CDR1 and CDR2: SGHTA and FQGNSA. The CDR3 covers 14 residues. Between the trimmed V and J ends, which lost 3 bases and 5 bases, there was a span of 11 bases.